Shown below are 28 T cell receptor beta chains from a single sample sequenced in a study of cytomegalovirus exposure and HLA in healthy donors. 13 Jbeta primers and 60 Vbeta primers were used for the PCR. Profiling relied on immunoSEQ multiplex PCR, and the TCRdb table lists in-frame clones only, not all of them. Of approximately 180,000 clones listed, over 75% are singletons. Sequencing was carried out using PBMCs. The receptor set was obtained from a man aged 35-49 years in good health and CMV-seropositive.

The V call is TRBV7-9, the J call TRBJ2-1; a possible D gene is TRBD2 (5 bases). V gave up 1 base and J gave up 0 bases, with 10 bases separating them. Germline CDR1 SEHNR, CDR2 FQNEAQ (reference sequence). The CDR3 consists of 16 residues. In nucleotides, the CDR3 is TGTGCCAGCAGCTTAGATGTGGGGAGCTCCTACAATGAGCAGTTCTTC. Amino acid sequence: CASSLDVGSSYNEQFF.

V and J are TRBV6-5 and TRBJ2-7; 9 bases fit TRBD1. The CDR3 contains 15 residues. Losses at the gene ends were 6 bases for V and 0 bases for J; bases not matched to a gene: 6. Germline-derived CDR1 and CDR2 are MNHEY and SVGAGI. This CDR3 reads CASRLGQGSSYEQYF. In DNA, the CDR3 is TGTGCCAGCAGACTGGGACAGGGAAGCTCCTACGAGCAGTACTTC.

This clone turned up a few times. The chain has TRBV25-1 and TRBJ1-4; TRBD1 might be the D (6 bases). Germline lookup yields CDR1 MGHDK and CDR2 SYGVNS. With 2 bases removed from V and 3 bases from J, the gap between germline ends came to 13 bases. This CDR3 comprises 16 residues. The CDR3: CASSELGGGANEKLFF. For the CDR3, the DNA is TGTGCCAGCAGTGAACTTGGGGGGGGCGCTAATGAAAAACTGTTTTTT.

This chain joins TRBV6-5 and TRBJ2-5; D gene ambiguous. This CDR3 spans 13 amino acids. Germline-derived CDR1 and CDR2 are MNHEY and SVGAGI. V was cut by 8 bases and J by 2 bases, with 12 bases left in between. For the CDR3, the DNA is TGTGCCAGCCGCCAGCGCGTGCAAGAGACCCAGTACTTC. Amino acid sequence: CASRQRVQETQYF.

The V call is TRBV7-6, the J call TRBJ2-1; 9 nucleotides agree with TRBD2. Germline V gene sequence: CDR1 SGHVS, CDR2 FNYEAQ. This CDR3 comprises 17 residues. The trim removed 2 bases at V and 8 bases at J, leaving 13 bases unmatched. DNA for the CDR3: TGTGCCAGCAGCTTACTCCCGCGGGAGGGCTTTAGGGATGAGCAGTTCTTC. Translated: CASSLLPREGFRDEQFF.

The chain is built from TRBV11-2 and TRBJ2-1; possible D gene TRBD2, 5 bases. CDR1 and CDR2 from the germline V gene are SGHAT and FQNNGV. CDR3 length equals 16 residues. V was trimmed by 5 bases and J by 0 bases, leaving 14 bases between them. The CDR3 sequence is CASSQKTGSSYNEQFF. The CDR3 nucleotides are TGTGCCAGCAGCCAAAAAACGGGGAGCTCCTACAATGAGCAGTTCTTC.

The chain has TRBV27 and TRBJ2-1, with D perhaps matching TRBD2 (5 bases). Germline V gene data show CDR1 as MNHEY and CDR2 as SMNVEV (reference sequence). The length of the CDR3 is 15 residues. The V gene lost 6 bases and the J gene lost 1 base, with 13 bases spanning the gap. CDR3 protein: CASRWERGSYNEQFF. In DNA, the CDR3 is TGTGCCAGCAGATGGGAGCGAGGATCCTACAATGAGCAGTTCTTC.

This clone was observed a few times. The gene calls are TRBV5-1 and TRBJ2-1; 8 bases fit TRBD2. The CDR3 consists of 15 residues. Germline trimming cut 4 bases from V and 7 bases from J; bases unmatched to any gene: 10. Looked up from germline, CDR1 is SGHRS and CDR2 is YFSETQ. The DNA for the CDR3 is TGCGCCAGCAGCGTGCGGGAGGTACTCGGGAATGAGCAGTTCTTC. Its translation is CASSVREVLGNEQFF.

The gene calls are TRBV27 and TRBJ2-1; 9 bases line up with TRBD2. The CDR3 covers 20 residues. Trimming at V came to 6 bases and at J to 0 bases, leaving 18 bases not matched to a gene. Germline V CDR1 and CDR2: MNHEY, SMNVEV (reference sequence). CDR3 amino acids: CASRSGSGASGKSSYNEQFF. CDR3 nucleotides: TGTGCCAGCAGAAGCGGGTCTGGCGCTAGCGGGAAAAGCTCCTACAATGAGCAGTTCTTC.

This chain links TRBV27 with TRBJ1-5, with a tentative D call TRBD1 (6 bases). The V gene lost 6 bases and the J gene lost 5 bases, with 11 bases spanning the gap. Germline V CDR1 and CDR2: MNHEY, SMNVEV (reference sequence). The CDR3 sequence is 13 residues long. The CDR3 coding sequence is TGTGCCAGCAGACGGACAGTAGATCAGCCCCAGCATTTT. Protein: CASRRTVDQPQHF.

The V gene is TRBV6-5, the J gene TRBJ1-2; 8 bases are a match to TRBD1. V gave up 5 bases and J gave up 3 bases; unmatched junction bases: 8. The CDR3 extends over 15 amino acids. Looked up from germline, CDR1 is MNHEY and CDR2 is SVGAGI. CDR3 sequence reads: CASSPDRGRYYGYTF. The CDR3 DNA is TGTGCCAGCAGTCCCGACAGGGGTCGCTACTATGGCTACACCTTC.

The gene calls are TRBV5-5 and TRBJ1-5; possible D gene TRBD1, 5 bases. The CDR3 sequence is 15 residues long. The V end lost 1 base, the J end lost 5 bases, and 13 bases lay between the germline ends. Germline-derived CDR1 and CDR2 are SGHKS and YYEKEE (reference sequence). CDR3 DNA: TGTGCCAGCAGCTTGTGGGGAGGGGAATATCAGCCCCAGCATTTT. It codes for CASSLWGGEYQPQHF.

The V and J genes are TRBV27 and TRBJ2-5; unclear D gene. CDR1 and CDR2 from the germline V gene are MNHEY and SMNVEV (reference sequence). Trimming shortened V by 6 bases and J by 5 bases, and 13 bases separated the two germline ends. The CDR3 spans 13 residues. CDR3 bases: TGTGCCAGCAGGCTAAGGCACGGGGAGACCCAGTACTTC. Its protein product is CASRLRHGETQYF.

The CDR3 protein is CASSFGGSQETQYF. The CDR3 nucleotides are TGCGCCAGCAGCTTCGGGGGTTCCCAAGAGACCCAGTACTTC. The chain is built from TRBV5-1 and TRBJ2-5; TRBD2 is a possible D gene (6 bases). This CDR3 has 14 residues. CDR1 is SGHRS, CDR2 YFSETQ, per germline. Trimming took 2 bases from V and 1 from J, leaving 9 bases between them.

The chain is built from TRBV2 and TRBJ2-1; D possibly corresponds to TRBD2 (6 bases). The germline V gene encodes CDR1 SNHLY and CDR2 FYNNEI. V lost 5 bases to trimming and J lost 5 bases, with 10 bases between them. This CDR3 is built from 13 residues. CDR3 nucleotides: TGTGCCAGCAGTACTCGGAGGGACAATGAGCAGTTCTTC. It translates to CASSTRRDNEQFF.

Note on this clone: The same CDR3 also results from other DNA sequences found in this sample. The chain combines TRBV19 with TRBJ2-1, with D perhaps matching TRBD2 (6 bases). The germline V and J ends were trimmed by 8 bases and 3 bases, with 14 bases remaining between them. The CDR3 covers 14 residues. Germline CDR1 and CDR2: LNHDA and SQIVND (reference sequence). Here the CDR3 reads CASSLGGDYNEQFF. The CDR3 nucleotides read TGTGCCAGTTCCCTCGGCGGGGACTACAATGAGCAGTTCTTC.

As DNA, the CDR3 is TGCGCCAGCAGCCTTAACGGACTAGCGGGAGGGTACGAGCAGTACTTC. Protein: CASSLNGLAGGYEQYF. The rearrangement joins TRBV4-1 to TRBJ2-7; TRBD2 matches at 15 bases. Unmatched junction bases numbered 5, after V lost 4 bases and J lost 4 bases. Germline CDR1 is MGHRA and CDR2 is YSYEKL. This CDR3 region has 16 residues.

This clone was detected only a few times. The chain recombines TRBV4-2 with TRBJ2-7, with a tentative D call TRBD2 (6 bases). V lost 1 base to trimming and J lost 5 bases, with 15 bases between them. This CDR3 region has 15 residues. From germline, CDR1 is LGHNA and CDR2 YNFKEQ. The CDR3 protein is CASSQVEGRKHEQYF. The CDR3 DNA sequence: TGTGCCAGCAGCCAAGTTGAAGGGAGGAAACACGAGCAGTACTTC.

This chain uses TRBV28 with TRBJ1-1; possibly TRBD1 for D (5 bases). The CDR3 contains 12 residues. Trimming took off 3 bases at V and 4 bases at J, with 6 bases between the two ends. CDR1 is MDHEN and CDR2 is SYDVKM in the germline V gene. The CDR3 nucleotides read TGTGCCAGCAGTTTCGGGGGCACTGAAGCTTTCTTT. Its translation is CASSFGGTEAFF. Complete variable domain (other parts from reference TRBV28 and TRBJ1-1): DVKVTQSSRYLVKRTGEKVFLECVQDMDHENMFWYRQDPGLGLRLIYFSYDVKMKEKGDIPEGYSVSREKKERFSLILESASTNQTSMYLCASSFGGTEAFFGQGTRLTVV.

CDR3 in DNA: TGTGCCAGCAGGGGACTAGCGGGGAGCGCCGAGCAGTACTTC. Residues: CASRGLAGSAEQYF. V is TRBV6-5 and J is TRBJ2-7, with TRBD2 matching over 13 bases. Germline V CDR1 and CDR2: MNHEY, SVGAGI. J was trimmed by 6 bases and V by 6 bases; bases with no gene match: 5. CDR3 length: 14 amino acids.

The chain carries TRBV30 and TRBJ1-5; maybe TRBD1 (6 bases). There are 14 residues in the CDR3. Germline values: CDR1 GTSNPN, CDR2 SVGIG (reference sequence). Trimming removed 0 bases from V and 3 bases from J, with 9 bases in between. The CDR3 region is CAWSVRQANQPQHF. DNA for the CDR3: TGTGCCTGGAGTGTACGACAGGCCAATCAGCCCCAGCATTTT.

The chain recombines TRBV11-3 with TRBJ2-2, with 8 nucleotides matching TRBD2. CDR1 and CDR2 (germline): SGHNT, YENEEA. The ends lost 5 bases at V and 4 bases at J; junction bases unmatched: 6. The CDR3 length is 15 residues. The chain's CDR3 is CASSISGTSTGELFF. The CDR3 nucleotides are TGTGCCAGCAGCATTAGCGGGACGAGCACCGGGGAGCTGTTTTTT.

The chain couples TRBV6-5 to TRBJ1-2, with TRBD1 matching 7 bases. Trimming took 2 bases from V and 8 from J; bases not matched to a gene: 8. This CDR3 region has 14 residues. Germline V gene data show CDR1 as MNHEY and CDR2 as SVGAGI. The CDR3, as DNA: TGTGCCAGCAGTTACGCGCCTCAGGGGGGAGGCTACACCTTC. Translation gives CASSYAPQGGGYTF.

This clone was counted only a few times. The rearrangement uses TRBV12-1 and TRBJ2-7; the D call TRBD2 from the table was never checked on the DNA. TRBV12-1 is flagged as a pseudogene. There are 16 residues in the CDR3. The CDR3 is CASSLRLAGGSYEQYF. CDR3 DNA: TGTGCCAGCAGCCTCCGACTAGCGGGAGGCTCCTACGAGCAGTACTTC.

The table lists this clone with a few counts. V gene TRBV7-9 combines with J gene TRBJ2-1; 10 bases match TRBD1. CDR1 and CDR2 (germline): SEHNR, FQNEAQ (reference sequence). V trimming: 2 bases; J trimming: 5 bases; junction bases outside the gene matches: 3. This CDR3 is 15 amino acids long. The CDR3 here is CASSLRGTGDNEQFF. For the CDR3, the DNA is TGTGCCAGCAGCTTAAGAGGGACAGGGGACAATGAGCAGTTCTTC.

Here the CDR3 DNA reads TGCAGCACAGGACAGGCCATTCCCTACAATGAGCAGTTCTTC. It yields the protein CSTGQAIPYNEQFF. The chain combines TRBV29-1 with TRBJ2-1; 7 positions agree with TRBD1. The CDR3 runs to 14 residues. Germline V gene lookup returns CDR1 SQVTM and CDR2 ANQGSEA. V shed 8 bases and J 2 bases; nucleotides not matched to a gene: 9.

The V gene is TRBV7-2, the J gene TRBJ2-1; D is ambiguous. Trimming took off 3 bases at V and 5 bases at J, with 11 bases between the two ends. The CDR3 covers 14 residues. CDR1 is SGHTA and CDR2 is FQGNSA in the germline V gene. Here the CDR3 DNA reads TGTGCCAGCAGCTTTTATGGCGGTGACAATGAGCAGTTCTTC. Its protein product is CASSFYGGDNEQFF.

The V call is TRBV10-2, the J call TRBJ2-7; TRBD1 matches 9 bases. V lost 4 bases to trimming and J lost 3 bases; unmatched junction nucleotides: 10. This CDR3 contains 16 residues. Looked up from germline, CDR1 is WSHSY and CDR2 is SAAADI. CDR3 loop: CASSGTWDRVSYEQYF. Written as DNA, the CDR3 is TGCGCCAGCAGTGGGACCTGGGACAGGGTGAGCTACGAGCAGTACTTC.